This TCR beta chain was identified during a study of shared clonotypes between healthy human individuals. Overall study: A donor's plate count was three for CD4 naive and three for CD4 memory; CD8 naive had two and CD8 memory one.

The germline gives CDR1 MGHDK, CDR2 SYGVNS. The CDR3 has 14 amino acids. With 4 bases removed from V and 5 bases from J, the gap between germline ends came to 11 bases. Study outcomes and limitations: Estimated richness was generally greater in naive than memory subsets. Naive CD4 clonotypes were shared across several donors at roughly 5.5%.

Note on this clone: The antigen remains unidentified.

The investigators split CD4+ cells into a CD45RA+ naive subset and a CD45RA-negative memory subset. The method was immunoSEQ multiplex PCR; TCRdb's version includes in-frame clones alone and lacks a portion of them. The table lists a few hundred thousand clones, approximately 97% of them singletons. The TCR was taken from a woman aged 25 to 39 in good health. V gene TRBV25-1 combines with J gene TRBJ1-4; D possibly corresponds to TRBD1 (5 bases). Sequenced: naive CD4+ T cells sorted from blood. Noted subset: CD45RA+ positively selected. The CDR3 region is CASSVDRQNEKLFF. CDR3 in DNA: TGTGCCAGCAGTGTCGACAGACAAAATGAAAAACTGTTTTTT.